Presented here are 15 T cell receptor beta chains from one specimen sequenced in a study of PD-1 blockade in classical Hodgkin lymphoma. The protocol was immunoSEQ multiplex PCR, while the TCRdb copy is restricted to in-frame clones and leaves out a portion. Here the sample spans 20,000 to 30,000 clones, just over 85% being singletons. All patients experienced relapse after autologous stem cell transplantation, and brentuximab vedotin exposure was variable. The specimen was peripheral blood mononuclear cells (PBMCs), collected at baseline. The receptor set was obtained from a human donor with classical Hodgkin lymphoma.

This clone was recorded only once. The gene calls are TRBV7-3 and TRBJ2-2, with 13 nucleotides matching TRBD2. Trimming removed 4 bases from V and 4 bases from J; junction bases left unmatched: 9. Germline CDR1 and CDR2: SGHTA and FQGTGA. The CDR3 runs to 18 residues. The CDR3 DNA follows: TGTGCCAGCAGCTCCGGACTAGCGGGGGCCCCGGGCACCGGGGAGCTGTTTTTT. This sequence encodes CASSSGLAGAPGTGELFF.

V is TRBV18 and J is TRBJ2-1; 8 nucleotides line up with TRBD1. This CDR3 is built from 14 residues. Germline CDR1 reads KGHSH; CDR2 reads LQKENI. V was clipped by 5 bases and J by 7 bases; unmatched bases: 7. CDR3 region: CASSADRVKNEQFF. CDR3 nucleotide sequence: TGTGCCAGCTCAGCGGACAGGGTAAAGAATGAGCAGTTCTTC.

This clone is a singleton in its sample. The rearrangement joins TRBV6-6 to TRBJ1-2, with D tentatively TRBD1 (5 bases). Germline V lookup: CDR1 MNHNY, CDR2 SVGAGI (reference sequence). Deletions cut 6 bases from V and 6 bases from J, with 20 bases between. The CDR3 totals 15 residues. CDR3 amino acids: CASSSRQSLGDGYTF. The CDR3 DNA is TGTGCCAGCAGCAGCCGTCAGTCTTTAGGGGATGGCTACACCTTC.

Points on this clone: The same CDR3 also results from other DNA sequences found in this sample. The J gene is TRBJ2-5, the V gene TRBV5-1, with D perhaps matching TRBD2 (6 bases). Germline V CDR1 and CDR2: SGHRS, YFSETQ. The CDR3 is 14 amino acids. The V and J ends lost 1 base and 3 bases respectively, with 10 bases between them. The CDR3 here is CASSLFGGEETQYF. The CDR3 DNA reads TGCGCCAGCAGCTTGTTCGGGGGAGAAGAGACCCAGTACTTC.

CDR3 DNA sequence: TGTGCCAGCAGCTTACCTAGCGGGACCCAGTACTTC. This gives the protein CASSLPSGTQYF. This chain connects TRBV7-6 to TRBJ2-5, with 7 bases that match TRBD2. V trimming: 2 bases; J trimming: 7 bases; junction bases outside the gene matches: 1. The germline gives CDR1 SGHVS, CDR2 FNYEAQ. This CDR3 spans 12 amino acids.

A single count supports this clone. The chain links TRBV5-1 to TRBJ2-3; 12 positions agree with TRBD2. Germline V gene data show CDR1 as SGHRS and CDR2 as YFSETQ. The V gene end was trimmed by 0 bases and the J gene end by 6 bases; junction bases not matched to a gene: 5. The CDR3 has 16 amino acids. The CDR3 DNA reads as TGCGCCAGCAGCTTGGCAGGACTAGCGGGGACCGATACGCAGTATTTT. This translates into CASSLAGLAGTDTQYF.

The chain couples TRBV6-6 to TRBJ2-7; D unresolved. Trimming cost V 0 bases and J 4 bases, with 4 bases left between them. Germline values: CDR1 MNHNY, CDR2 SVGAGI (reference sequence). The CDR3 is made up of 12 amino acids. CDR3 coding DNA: TGTGCCAGCAGTTACTCGCAGTACGAGCAGTACTTC. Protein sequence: CASSYSQYEQYF.

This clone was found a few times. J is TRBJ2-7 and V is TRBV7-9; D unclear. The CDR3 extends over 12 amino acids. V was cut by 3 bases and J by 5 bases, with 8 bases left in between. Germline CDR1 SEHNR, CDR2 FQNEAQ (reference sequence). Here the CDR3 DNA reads TGTGCCAGCAGCTTTGTGGGGAACGAGCAGTACTTC. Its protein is CASSFVGNEQYF.

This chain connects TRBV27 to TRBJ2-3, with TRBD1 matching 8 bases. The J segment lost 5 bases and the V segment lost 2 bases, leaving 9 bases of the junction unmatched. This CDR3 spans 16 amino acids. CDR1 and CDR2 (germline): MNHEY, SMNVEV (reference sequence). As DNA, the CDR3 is TGTGCCAGCAGTTTAGTGGCAGGGGGCACAAGAGATACGCAGTATTTT. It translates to CASSLVAGGTRDTQYF.

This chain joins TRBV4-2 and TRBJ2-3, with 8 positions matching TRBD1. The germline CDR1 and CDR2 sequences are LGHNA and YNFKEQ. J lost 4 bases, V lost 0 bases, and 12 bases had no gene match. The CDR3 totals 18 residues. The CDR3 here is CASSQDRQGPFVPDTQYF. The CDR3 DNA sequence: TGTGCCAGCAGCCAAGATCGACAGGGGCCGTTCGTCCCAGATACGCAGTATTTT.

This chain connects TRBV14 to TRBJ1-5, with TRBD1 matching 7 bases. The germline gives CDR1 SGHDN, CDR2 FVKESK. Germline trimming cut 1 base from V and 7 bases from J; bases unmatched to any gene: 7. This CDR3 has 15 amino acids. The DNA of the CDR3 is TGTGCCAGCAGCCAAGGGGGGACAGCCCGCCAGCCCCAGCATTTT. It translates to CASSQGGTARQPQHF.

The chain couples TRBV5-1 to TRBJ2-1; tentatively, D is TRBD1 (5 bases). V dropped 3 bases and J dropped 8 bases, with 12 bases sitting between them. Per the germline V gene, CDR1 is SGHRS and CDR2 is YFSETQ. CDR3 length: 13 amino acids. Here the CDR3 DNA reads TGCGCCAGCAGCTCCTCAGGGTCGGATGAGCAGTTCTTC. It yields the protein CASSSSGSDEQFF.

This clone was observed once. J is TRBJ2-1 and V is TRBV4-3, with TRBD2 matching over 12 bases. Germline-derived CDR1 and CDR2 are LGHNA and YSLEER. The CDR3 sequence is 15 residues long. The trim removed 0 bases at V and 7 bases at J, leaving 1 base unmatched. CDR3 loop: CASSQEGLAGNEQFF. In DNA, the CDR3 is TGCGCCAGCAGCCAAGAAGGACTAGCGGGGAATGAGCAGTTCTTC.

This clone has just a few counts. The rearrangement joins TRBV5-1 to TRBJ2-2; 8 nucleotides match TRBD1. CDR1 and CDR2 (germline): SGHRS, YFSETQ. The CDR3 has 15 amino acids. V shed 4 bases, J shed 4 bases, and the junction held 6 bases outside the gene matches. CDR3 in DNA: TGCGCCAGCAGCGCCGGACAGGGAGGCACCGGGGAGCTGTTTTTT. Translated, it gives CASSAGQGGTGELFF.

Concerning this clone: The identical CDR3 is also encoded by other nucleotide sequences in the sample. The CDR3 sequence: CASSLVGNEQFF. The CDR3 nucleotides are TGTGCCAGCAGCTTAGTTGGCAATGAGCAGTTCTTC. The V and J genes are TRBV7-9 and TRBJ2-1; no definite D call. Germline V CDR1 and CDR2: SEHNR, FQNEAQ (reference sequence). The CDR3 has 12 residues. The V end was cut by 1 base, the J end by 6 bases, with 4 bases between.